A selection of T cell receptor beta chains follows, all from one sample in a study of human T cells and chemical hapten exposure. TCRdb re-called the RACE reads with MiXCR, one entry per CDR3 protein. The sample holds approximately 87,000 distinct CDR3 sequences, roughly 11% seen once. Sequencing was performed on whole blood, taken in connection with sensitization to the hapten diphenylcyclopropenone (DPC). These receptors originate from a woman between 40 and 50 years old with alopecia areata. Some clones in this sample may be carry-over from other donors' samples. The CDR3 runs from the conserved cysteine through the conserved F or W. D genes are given only for firm matches. Size is stated for part of the rows, as once, few or many counts, or as a class when the clone is expanded.

size	V	D	J	length	DNA	CDR3
-	TRBV7-2	-	TRBJ1-2	15	TGTGCCAGCAGCAAAAGCAGGGAAGTCCGGTATGGCTACACCTTC	CASSKSREVRYGYTF
-	TRBV4-1	-	TRBJ1-4	14	TGCGCCAGCAGCCAAGAGGAAACAGGTGAAAAACTGTTTTTT	CASSQEETGEKLFF
few	TRBV5-1	-	TRBJ2-5	11	TGCGCCAGCAGCTTGGATGGGACCCAGTACTTC	CASSLDGTQYF
-	TRBV7-2	-	TRBJ2-7	15	TGTGCCAGCTCCCCGCTGGGGGGGGGCCCCTACGAGCAGTACTTC	CASSPLGGGPYEQYF
many	TRBV7-8	TRBD1	TRBJ2-6	17	TGTGCCAGCAGCTCCGGGACAGGTAGCTCTGGGGCCAACGTCCTGACTTTC	CASSSGTGSSGANVLTF
many	TRBV5-1	-	TRBJ1-1	14	TGCGCCAGCAGCTTGTGGGGGACGGACACTGAAGCTTTCTTT	CASSLWGTDTEAFF
-	TRBV5-1	-	TRBJ2-3	18	TGCGCCAGCAGCTTGGGATTCGGCAGGGGAGGTGGCACAGATACGCAGTATTTT	CASSLGFGRGGGTDTQYF
-	TRBV7-2	TRBD2	TRBJ2-5	17	TGTGCCAGCAGCTTAAATCGAAATAGCGGGGATCGAGAGACCCAGTACTTC	CASSLNRNSGDRETQYF
few	TRBV18	-	TRBJ1-1	14	TGTGCCAGCTCACCGACAAGGGAGGAAGCTGAAGCTTTCTTT	CASSPTREEAEAFF
many	TRBV7-8	-	TRBJ2-1	10	TGTGCCAGTGCACACAATGAGCAGTTCTTC	CASAHNEQFF
few	TRBV29-1	TRBD1	TRBJ1-3	14	TGCAGCGCCCGGGACAGCTTCTCTGGAAACACCATATATTTT	CSARDSFSGNTIYF
many	TRBV19	-	TRBJ1-2	17	TGTGCCAGTAAGTTGGGCGGAATGGCAGGAACTCTCTATGGCTACACCTTC	CASKLGGMAGTLYGYTF
-	TRBV29-1	-	TRBJ1-2	13	TGCAGCGCTGGGAGGGCAGCTAACTATGGCTACACCTTC	CSAGRAANYGYTF
many	TRBV12-3/TRBV12-4	TRBD1	TRBJ1-3	16	TGTGCCAGCAGACGGACAGGGGCTACCTCTGGAAACACCATATATTTT	CASRRTGATSGNTIYF
many	TRBV28	TRBD1	TRBJ2-5	13	TGTGCCAGCAGTTTATCAGGGGGAGAGACCCAGTACTTC	CASSLSGGETQYF
few	TRBV4-2	TRBD2	TRBJ2-7	17	TGTGCCAGCAGCCCAGGACTAGCGGGAGGTGGTGAGCCCGAGCAGTACTTC	CASSPGLAGGGEPEQYF
few	TRBV28	TRBD1	TRBJ2-7	13	TGTGCCAGCAGTCGGGACAGCCTCGGCGAGCAGTACTTC	CASSRDSLGEQYF
-	TRBV5-1	-	TRBJ2-3	15	TGCGCCAGCGGATCCGACGGTGCTAGCACAGATACGCAGTATTTT	CASGSDGASTDTQYF
-	TRBV28	-	TRBJ2-3	16	TGTGCCAGCAGTTTTGGGCGTTTGTCTTTAGGAAATACGCAGTATTTT	CASSFGRLSLGNTQYF
-	TRBV7-3	-	TRBJ2-3	14	TGTGCCAGCAGCCCCCAGGGGAGGGCAGATACGCAGTATTTT	CASSPQGRADTQYF
few	TRBV6-6	-	TRBJ2-2	14	TGTGCCAGCAGTCTTAAGCGGAACACCGGGGAGCTGTTTTTT	CASSLKRNTGELFF
many	TRBV7-2	-	TRBJ1-5	14	TGTGCCAGCAGACATCAGGGGCCGGATCAGCCCCAGCATTTT	CASRHQGPDQPQHF
-	TRBV6-5	TRBD1	TRBJ1-4	15	TGTGCCAGCAGTTACTGGGGACAGGGGAGTGAAAAACTGTTTTTT	CASSYWGQGSEKLFF
few	TRBV3-1	-	TRBJ2-7	14	TGTGCCAGCAGCCAAGGTACCCGAACAAACGAGCAGTACTTC	CASSQGTRTNEQYF
many	TRBV20-1	TRBD2	TRBJ2-7	14	TGCAGTGCTAGAGATACGGGGACTACCCACGAGCAGTACTTC	CSARDTGTTHEQYF
many	TRBV7-6	TRBD2	TRBJ2-1	14	TGTGCCAGCAGCCGGACTAGCGGGGGGTATGAGCAGTTCTTC	CASSRTSGGYEQFF
-	TRBV12-3/TRBV12-4	-	TRBJ1-5	15	TGTGCCAGCAGTTTATTCCGGGACTCCAATCAGCCCCAGCATTTT	CASSLFRDSNQPQHF
-	TRBV7-2	TRBD2	TRBJ2-5	16	TGTGCCAGCAGCTTATGGACTAGCGGGGGTCAAGAGACCCAGTACTTC	CASSLWTSGGQETQYF
many	TRBV6-1	-	TRBJ1-4	15	TGTGCCAGCAGTGACGGGATGGGGGGGACACAAAAACTGTTTTTT	CASSDGMGGTQKLFF
-	TRBV10-3	-	TRBJ1-5	16	TGTGCCATCGGATGGGGCCCACAGGGTTCCAATCAGCCCCAGCATTTT	CAIGWGPQGSNQPQHF
-	TRBV4-2	TRBD1	TRBJ1-2	15	TGTGCCAGCAGCCGAGGACAGGACGATAACTATGGCTACACCTTC	CASSRGQDDNYGYTF
-	TRBV29-1	-	TRBJ2-1	16	TGCAGCGTTGAACACTTGGGGATGAACTACTCGGATGAGCAGTTCTTC	CSVEHLGMNYSDEQFF
-	TRBV10-3	TRBD1	TRBJ1-5	14	TGTGCCATCAGTAGGGACAGGCGCAATCAGCCCCAGCATTTT	CAISRDRRNQPQHF